This T cell receptor (beta chain) was identified in a study of cytomegalovirus exposure and HLA in healthy donors. PCR employed 60 Vbeta and 13 Jbeta primers. Method: immunoSEQ multiplex PCR; TCRdb's copy keeps in-frame clones and lacks some. The sample holds about 140,000 clones, around 82% seen once. The length of the CDR3 is 16 residues. V gave up 3 bases and J gave up 4 bases; unmatched junction bases: 10. Looked up from germline, CDR1 is LNHDA and CDR2 is SQIVND (reference sequence). The sequencing input was PBMCs. The sequence derives from a middle-aged woman in good health and CMV-seropositive. The rearrangement links TRBV19 to TRBJ2-3; 7 bases are a match to TRBD2. The CDR3 spells CASSMGRDYIADTQYF. CDR3 nucleotide sequence: TGTGCCAGTAGTATGGGCCGGGACTATATAGCAGATACGCAGTATTTT. The complete variable domain, with remaining parts taken from reference TRBV19 and TRBJ2-3, reads DGGITQSPKYLFRKEGQNVTLSCEQNLNHDAMYWYRQDPGQGLRLIYYSQIVNDFQKGDIAEGYSVSREKKESFPLTVTSAQKNPTAFYLCASSMGRDYIADTQYFGPGTRLTVL.